This TCR beta chain was sequenced for a study of blood T cell repertoires in COVID-19. Turning to the study itself: Acute and convalescent COVID-19 samples came from the United States, Italy and Spain. PBMCs, B-cell-depleted T cells, or T cells were the source of the cDNA or gDNA that made up the material.

Study processing details: Nucleated cell counts were estimated from reference gene primer amplification. TCRdb keeps only in-frame clones here, not all; method: immunoSEQ multiplex PCR. That table gives V, J and clone size, and the DNA gave D and trimming. Among 300,000 to 450,000 clones listed, around 87% were seen once. This receptor was obtained from a human donor in a cohort sampled during active COVID-19. Input material: peripheral blood.

The CDR3 reads CASSRSGAPGQPQHF. As DNA, the CDR3 is TGTGCCAGCAGCCGGTCCGGCGCTCCAGGACAGCCCCAGCATTTT. The V call is TRBV9, the J call TRBJ1-5, with D hard to call. CDR1 is SGDLS, CDR2 YYNGEE, per germline. Trimming left V 4 bases short and J 7 bases short, with 18 bases between. The CDR3 extends over 15 amino acids.